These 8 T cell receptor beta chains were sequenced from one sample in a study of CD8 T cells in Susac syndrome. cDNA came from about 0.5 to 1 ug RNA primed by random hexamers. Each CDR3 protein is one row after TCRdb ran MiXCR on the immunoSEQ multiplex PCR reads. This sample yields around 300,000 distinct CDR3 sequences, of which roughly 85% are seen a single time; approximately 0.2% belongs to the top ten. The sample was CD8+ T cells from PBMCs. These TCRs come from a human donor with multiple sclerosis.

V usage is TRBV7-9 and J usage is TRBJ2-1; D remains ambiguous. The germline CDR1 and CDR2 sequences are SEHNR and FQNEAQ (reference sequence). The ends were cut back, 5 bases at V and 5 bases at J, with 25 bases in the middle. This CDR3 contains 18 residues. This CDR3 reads CASSPFRVLPKGHNEQFF. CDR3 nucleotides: TGTGCCAGCAGCCCCTTCCGGGTACTCCCCAAAGGACACAATGAGCAGTTCTTC.

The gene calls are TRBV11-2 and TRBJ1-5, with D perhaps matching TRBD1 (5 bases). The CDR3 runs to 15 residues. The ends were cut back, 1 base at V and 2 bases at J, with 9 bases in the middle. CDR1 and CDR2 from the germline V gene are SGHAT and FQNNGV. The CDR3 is CASSLGWGRNQPQHF. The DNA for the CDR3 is TGTGCCAGCAGCTTAGGGTGGGGCCGCAATCAGCCCCAGCATTTT.

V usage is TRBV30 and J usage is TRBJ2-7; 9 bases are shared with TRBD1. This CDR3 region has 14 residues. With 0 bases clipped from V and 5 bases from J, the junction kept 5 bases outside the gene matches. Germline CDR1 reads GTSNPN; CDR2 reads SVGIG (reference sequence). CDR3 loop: CAWSVGTGLHEQYF. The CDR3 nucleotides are TGTGCCTGGAGTGTGGGGACAGGGCTCCACGAGCAGTACTTC. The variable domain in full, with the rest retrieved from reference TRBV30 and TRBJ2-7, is SQTIHQWPATLVQPVGSPLSLECTVEGTSNPNLYWYRQAAGRGLQLLFYSVGIGQISSEVPQNLSASRPQDRQFILSSKKLLLSDSGFYLCAWSVGTGLHEQYFGPGTRLTVT.

CDR3 nucleotides: TGTGCCAGCAGCCCGAACAGGCTAGCTAATGAAAAACTGTTTTTT. As protein: CASSPNRLANEKLFF. The chain uses TRBV5-5 and TRBJ1-4; D might be TRBD1 (5 bases). With 4 bases removed from V and 3 bases from J, the gap between germline ends came to 13 bases. CDR3 size: 15 residues. CDR1 and CDR2 from the germline V gene are SGHKS and YYEKEE (reference sequence).

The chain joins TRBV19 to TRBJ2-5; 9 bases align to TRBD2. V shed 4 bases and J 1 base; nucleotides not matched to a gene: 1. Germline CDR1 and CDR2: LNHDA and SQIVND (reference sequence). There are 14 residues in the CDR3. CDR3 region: CASSTGLAQETQYF. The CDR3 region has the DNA TGTGCCAGTAGTACGGGACTAGCCCAAGAGACCCAGTACTTC. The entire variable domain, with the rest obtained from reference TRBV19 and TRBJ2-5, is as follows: DGGITQSPKYLFRKEGQNVTLSCEQNLNHDAMYWYRQDPGQGLRLIYYSQIVNDFQKGDIAEGYSVSREKKESFPLTVTSAQKNPTAFYLCASSTGLAQETQYFGPGTRLLVL.

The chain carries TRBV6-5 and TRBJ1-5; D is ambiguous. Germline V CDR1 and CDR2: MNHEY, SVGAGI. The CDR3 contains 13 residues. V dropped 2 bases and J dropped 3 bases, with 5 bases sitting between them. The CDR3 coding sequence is TGTGCCAGCAGTTACGGGTTCAATCAGCCCCAGCATTTT. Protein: CASSYGFNQPQHF.

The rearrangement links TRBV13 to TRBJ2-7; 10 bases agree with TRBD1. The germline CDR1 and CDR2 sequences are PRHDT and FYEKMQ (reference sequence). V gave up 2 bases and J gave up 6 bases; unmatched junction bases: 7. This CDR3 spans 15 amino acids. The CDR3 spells CASSLSGQGTGEQYF. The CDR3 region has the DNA TGTGCCAGCAGCTTATCGGGACAGGGGACGGGCGAGCAGTACTTC.

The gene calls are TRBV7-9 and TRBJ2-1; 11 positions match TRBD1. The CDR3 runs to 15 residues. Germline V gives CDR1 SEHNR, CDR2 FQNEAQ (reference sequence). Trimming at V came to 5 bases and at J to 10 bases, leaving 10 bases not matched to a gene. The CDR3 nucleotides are TGTGCCAGCAGCCCGGACAGGGGGCTTCGAGGGGAGCAGTTCTTC. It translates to CASSPDRGLRGEQFF.